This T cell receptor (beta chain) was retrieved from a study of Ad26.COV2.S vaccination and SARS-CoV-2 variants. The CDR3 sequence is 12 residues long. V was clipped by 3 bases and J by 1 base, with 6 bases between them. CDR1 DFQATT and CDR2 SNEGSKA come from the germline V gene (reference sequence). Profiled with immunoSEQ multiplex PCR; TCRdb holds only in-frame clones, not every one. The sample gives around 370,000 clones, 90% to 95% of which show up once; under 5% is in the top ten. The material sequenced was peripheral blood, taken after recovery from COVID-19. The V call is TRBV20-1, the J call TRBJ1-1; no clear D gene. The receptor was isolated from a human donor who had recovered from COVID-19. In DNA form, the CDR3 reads TGCAGTGCTAGTCGGGGGAACACTGAAGCTTTCTTT. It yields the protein CSASRGNTEAFF.